This T cell receptor beta chain emerged from a study of blood T cell repertoires in COVID-19. About the study: Spain, Italy and the United States supplied samples that represented acute and convalescent COVID-19.

The CDR3 is 17 amino acids. Trimming removed 3 bases from V and 10 bases from J; junction bases left unmatched: 10. The V gene's germline CDR1 is LNHDA and CDR2 SQIVND (reference sequence). In the authors' workflow: Counts of nucleated cells, estimated from reference gene primer amplification, were obtained. The data were produced by immunoSEQ multiplex PCR, yet TCRdb's version contains in-frame clones alone and is incomplete. From that table come the V and J calls and clone size; the DNA was used to work out D and trimming. Of 190,000 or so clones in the sample, around 80% were seen once. Seattle enrolled patients during active infection and tracked them longitudinally.

This sequence joins TRBV19 and TRBJ1-6, with TRBD1 identical over 12 bases. The sample comprised peripheral blood. The source of this sequence is an elderly woman with COVID-19, enrolled during active disease. The CDR3 DNA is TGTGCCAGTAGTATGGGACAGGGGGCGTATTCAGGATCACCCCTCCACTTT. It yields the protein CASSMGQGAYSGSPLHF. Using reference TRBV19 and TRBJ1-6 for the parts outside the CDR3, the full variable domain is DGGITQSPKYLFRKEGQNVTLSCEQNLNHDAMYWYRQDPGQGLRLIYYSQIVNDFQKGDIAEGYSVSREKKESFPLTVTSAQKNPTAFYLCASSMGQGAYSGSPLHFGNGTRLTVT.